This entry lists 9 T cell receptor beta chains sequenced from one sample in a study of shared clonotypes between healthy human individuals. Only in-frame clones appear in the TCRdb table, and some are missing; sequencing was by immunoSEQ multiplex PCR. The sample includes 2 million to 2.5 million clones, more than 85% of them seen just once. Material for sequencing was naive CD4+ T cells from PBMCs. Subset reported: CD45RA+ positively selected. Receptor source: a man between 18 and 35 years old in good health. Some clones in this sample may be carry-over from other donors' samples.

J is TRBJ1-4 and V is TRBV27; 9 positions match TRBD1. J was trimmed by 4 bases and V by 5 bases; bases with no gene match: 5. CDR3 length: 15 amino acids. The V gene's germline CDR1 is MNHEY and CDR2 SMNVEV (reference sequence). Here the CDR3 reads CASSQTGGFNEKLFF. The CDR3 bases are TGTGCCAGCAGTCAAACAGGGGGCTTTAATGAAAAACTGTTTTTT.

J is TRBJ2-1 and V is TRBV5-1; 12 nucleotides match TRBD2. V trimming: 8 bases; J trimming: 8 bases; junction bases outside the gene matches: 8. CDR3 length equals 14 residues. The germline CDR1 and CDR2 sequences are SGHRS and YFSETQ. The CDR3 region is CASRPSGRADEQFF. The DNA for the CDR3 is TGCGCCAGTCGACCTAGCGGGAGGGCCGATGAGCAGTTCTTC.

Only one count was recorded for this clone. The V gene is TRBV27, the J gene TRBJ1-2; the match to TRBD1 covers 8 bases. Germline loops: CDR1 MNHEY, CDR2 SMNVEV (reference sequence). The V and J ends lost 3 bases and 1 base, in that order; junction bases with no gene match: 13. The CDR3 sequence is 18 residues long. The CDR3 sequence: CASSLSRGLSLDNYGYTF. CDR3 nucleotide sequence: TGTGCCAGCAGTTTGAGCAGGGGGCTTTCCTTGGATAACTATGGCTACACCTTC.

The chain combines TRBV7-2 with TRBJ2-7; 9 bases are shared with TRBD2. Per the germline V gene, CDR1 is SGHTA and CDR2 is FQGNSA. Losses at the gene ends were 2 bases for V and 2 bases for J; bases not matched to a gene: 4. This CDR3 comprises 15 residues. Here the CDR3 reads CASSLWVAGAYEQYF. In DNA, the CDR3 is TGTGCCAGCAGCTTATGGGTAGCGGGAGCCTACGAGCAGTACTTC.

The chain employs TRBV12-5 and TRBJ2-7; D may match TRBD1 or TRBD2 (5 bases each). There are 11 residues in the CDR3. Germline CDR1 and CDR2: LGHNT and FRNRAP. The V end was cut by 6 bases, the J end by 7 bases, with 10 bases between. CDR3 sequence reads: CASGRGREQYF. DNA of the CDR3: TGTGCTAGTGGCCGGGGCCGGGAGCAGTACTTC.

V gene TRBV4-2 combines with J gene TRBJ2-3, with 8 nucleotides matching TRBD2. V was clipped by 3 bases and J by 5 bases; unmatched bases: 4. The CDR3 totals 14 residues. Germline CDR1 reads LGHNA; CDR2 reads YNFKEQ. This chain's CDR3 is CASSQTSEEDTQYF. The DNA for the CDR3 is TGTGCCAGCAGCCAGACTAGCGAAGAAGATACGCAGTATTTT.

The rearrangement joins TRBV28 to TRBJ2-7; no firm D call. CDR3 size: 15 residues. In germline, CDR1 is MDHEN, CDR2 SYDVKM. V shed 4 bases and J shed 0 bases, with 13 bases lying between them. CDR3 sequence (DNA): TGTGCCAGCAGTTCCCCCCAAGGCTTCTCCTACGAGCAGTACTTC. This codes for CASSSPQGFSYEQYF.

CDR3 DNA sequence: TGTGCCAGCAGCCCTCTACACAATGAGCAGTTCTTC. Encoded protein: CASSPLHNEQFF. The chain joins TRBV7-9 to TRBJ2-1; D unresolved. Trimming cost V 5 bases and J 5 bases, with 7 bases left between them. There are 12 residues in the CDR3. Germline V CDR1 and CDR2: SEHNR, FQNEAQ (reference sequence).

The chain is built from TRBV7-6 and TRBJ2-1; 14 nucleotides match TRBD2. Germline trimming cut 5 bases from V and 6 bases from J; bases unmatched to any gene: 6. From germline, CDR1 is SGHVS and CDR2 FNYEAQ. This CDR3 contains 16 residues. CDR3 coding DNA: TGTGCCAGCAGCCTGACTAGCGGGAGGGCTACCAATGAGCAGTTCTTC. This encodes CASSLTSGRATNEQFF.